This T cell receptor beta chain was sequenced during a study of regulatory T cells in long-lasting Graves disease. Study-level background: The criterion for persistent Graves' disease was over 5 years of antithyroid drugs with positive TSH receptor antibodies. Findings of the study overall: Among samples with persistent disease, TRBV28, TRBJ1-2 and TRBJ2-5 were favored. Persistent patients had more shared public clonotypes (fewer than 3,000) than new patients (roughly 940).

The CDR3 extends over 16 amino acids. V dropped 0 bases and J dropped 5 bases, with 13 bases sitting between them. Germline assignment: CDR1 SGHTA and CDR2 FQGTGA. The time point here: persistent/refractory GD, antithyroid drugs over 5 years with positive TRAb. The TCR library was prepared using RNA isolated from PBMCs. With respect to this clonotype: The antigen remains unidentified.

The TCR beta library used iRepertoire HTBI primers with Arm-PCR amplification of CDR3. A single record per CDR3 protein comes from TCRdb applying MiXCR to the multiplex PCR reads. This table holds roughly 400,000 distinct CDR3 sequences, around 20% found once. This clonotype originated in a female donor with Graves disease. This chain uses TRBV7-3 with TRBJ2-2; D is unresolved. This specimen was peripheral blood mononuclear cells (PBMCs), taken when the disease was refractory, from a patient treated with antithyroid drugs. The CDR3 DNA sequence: TGTGCCAGCAGCTTAACACACAGTCCCCATACCGGGGAGCTGTTTTTT. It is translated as CASSLTHSPHTGELFF.